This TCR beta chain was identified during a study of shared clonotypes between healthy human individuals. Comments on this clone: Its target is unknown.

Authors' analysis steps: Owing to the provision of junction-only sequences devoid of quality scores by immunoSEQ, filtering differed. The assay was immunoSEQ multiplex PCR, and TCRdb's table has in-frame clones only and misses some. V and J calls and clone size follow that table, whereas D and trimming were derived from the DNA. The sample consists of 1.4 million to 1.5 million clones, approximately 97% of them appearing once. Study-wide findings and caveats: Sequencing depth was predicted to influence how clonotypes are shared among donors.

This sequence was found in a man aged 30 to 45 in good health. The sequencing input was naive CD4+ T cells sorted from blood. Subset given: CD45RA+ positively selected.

Here the CDR3 DNA reads TGTGCCTGGTTTGGTTCAAAACGGGACGGGAGCACAGATACGCAGTATTTT. This codes for CAWFGSKRDGSTDTQYF. The J gene is TRBJ2-3, the V gene TRBV30; possibly TRBD1 or TRBD2 for D (5 bases each). CDR3 length: 17 amino acids. The V end lost 5 bases, the J end lost 0 bases, and 21 bases lay between the germline ends. Germline loops: CDR1 GTSNPN, CDR2 SVGIG (reference sequence).